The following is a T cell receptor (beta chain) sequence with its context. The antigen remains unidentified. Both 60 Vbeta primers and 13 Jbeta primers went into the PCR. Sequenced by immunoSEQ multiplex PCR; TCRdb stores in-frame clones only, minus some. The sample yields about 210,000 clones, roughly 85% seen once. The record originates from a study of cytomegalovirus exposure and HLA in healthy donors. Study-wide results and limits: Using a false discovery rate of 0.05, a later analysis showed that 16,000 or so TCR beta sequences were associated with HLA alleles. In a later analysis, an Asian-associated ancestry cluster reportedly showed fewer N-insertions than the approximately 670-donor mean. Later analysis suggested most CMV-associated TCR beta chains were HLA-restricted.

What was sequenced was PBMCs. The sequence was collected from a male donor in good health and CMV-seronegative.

CDR3 in amino acids: CASSQGLGGWPDTQYF. Here the CDR3 DNA reads TGCGCCAGCAGCCAGGGACTAGGGGGGTGGCCAGATACGCAGTATTTT. This sequence joins TRBV4-1 and TRBJ2-3, with 8 positions matching TRBD2. The germline gives CDR1 MGHRA, CDR2 YSYEKL. The CDR3 covers 16 residues. The ends lost 3 bases at V and 4 bases at J; junction bases unmatched: 9.